A selection of T cell receptor beta chains follows, all from one sample in a study of neurological immune-mediated disorders. TCRdb used MiXCR to reprocess the 5' RACE reads, holding one entry per CDR3 protein. The sample carries 65,000 to 80,000 distinct CDR3 sequences, approximately 4.6% recorded once. The material sequenced was PBMCs. Source of these receptors: a woman aged 65 to 85 with multiple sclerosis. Each CDR3 is given with its conserved first and last residue. The D gene is left open where the match is weak. Clone size is shown for a subset of rows, as once, few, many or a class of expanded clone.

many | TRBJ2-1 | TRBV20-1 | . | CSATPTDSSYNEQFF | TGCAGTGCTACCCCAACAGATAGCTCCTACAATGAGCAGTTCTTC
few | TRBJ2-3 | TRBV20-1 | . | CSAPSTDSYPDTQYF | TGCAGTGCCCCAAGCACGGACTCTTACCCGGATACGCAGTATTTT
many | TRBJ1-2 | TRBV4-3 | . | CASSRYRDQASPYGYTF | TGCGCCAGCAGTCGATACCGGGACCAGGCCTCCCCCTATGGCTACACCTTC
medium-sized | TRBJ2-1 | TRBV15 | TRBD1 | CATMRQGGRNEQFF | TGTGCCACCATGAGACAGGGGGGTAGGAATGAGCAGTTCTTC
many | TRBJ2-3 | TRBV6-5 | TRBD1 | CASSSTGAPDTQYF | TGTGCCAGCAGCTCGACAGGGGCTCCAGATACGCAGTATTTT
many | TRBJ1-4 | TRBV7-9 | . | CASSSQPGQDEKLFF | TGTGCCAGCAGCTCTCAGCCGGGACAAGATGAAAAACTGTTTTTT
many | TRBJ2-7 | TRBV6-5 | TRBD1 | CASSYPPGTGRYEQYF | TGTGCCAGCAGTTACCCACCCGGGACAGGGCGCTACGAGCAGTACTTC
many | TRBJ2-7 | TRBV7-2 | TRBD2 | CASRSTSGRYYEQYF | TGTGCCAGCAGGTCTACTAGCGGGAGGTATTACGAGCAGTACTTC
many | TRBJ1-5 | TRBV18 | . | CASSPGNSNQPQHF | TGTGCCAGCTCACCCGGCAATAGCAATCAGCCCCAGCATTTT
many | TRBJ2-2 | TRBV20-1 | TRBD2 | CSARDASGVNTGELFF | TGCAGTGCTAGAGATGCCAGCGGGGTAAACACCGGGGAGCTGTTTTTT
few | TRBJ1-2 | TRBV18 | TRBD1 | CASSPREFRGTYGYTF | TGTGCCAGCTCACCAAGGGAATTCAGGGGGACCTATGGCTACACCTTC
many | TRBJ2-7 | TRBV2 | TRBD2 | CASRLRLAGIYEQYF | TGTGCCAGCAGACTGAGACTAGCGGGAATCTACGAGCAGTACTTC
many | TRBJ1-5 | TRBV6-1 | . | CASSDDRRNQPQHF | TGTGCCAGCAGTGATGATCGCCGAAATCAGCCCCAGCATTTT
. | TRBJ1-2 | TRBV10-3 | . | CAISDSQGERGYTF | TGTGCCATCAGTGATTCCCAGGGTGAACGTGGCTACACCTTC
many | TRBJ2-1 | TRBV6-5 | TRBD1 | CASSTQGALYNEQFF | TGTGCCAGCAGCACCCAGGGGGCACTTTACAATGAGCAGTTCTTC
many | TRBJ1-6 | TRBV20-1 | . | CSAPIGGRGSPLHF | TGCAGTGCTCCCATCGGGGGGCGAGGATCACCCCTCCACTTT
many | TRBJ2-1 | TRBV5-1 | . | CASSLLGTHDNEQFF | TGCGCCAGCAGCTTGCTCGGGACCCACGACAATGAGCAGTTCTTC
many | TRBJ1-4 | TRBV5-1 | . | CASSATGSEEEKLFF | TGCGCCAGCAGCGCCACAGGGAGTGAGGAGGAAAAACTGTTTTTT
many | TRBJ2-7 | TRBV15 | TRBD1 | CATSREGTGSYEQYF | TGTGCCACCAGCAGAGAGGGGACAGGCTCCTACGAGCAGTACTTC
many | TRBJ1-2 | TRBV27 | . | CASSLRRGLYGYTF | TGTGCCAGCAGTTTGCGCAGGGGCCTCTATGGCTACACCTTC
. | TRBJ1-1 | TRBV7-2 | TRBD1 | CASSAGGRNTEAFF | TGTGCCAGCAGCGCAGGGGGGAGGAACACTGAAGCTTTCTTT
many | TRBJ1-5 | TRBV29-1 | . | CSATQGSNQPQHF | TGCAGCGCAACCCAGGGGAGCAATCAGCCCCAGCATTTT
. | TRBJ1-6 | TRBV20-1 | . | CSARDRQGYNSPLHF | TGCAGTGCTAGAGATCGGCAGGGGTATAATTCACCCCTCCACTTT
many | TRBJ1-6 | TRBV21-1 | . | CATNVSGCDSPLHF | TGTGCCACCAATGTTTCAGGGTGCGATTCACCCCTCCACTTT
many | TRBJ1-4 | TRBV5-1 | . | CASSFWGGTNEKLFF | TGCGCCAGCAGCTTCTGGGGGGGGACTAATGAAAAACTGTTTTTT
many | TRBJ2-4 | TRBV7-2 | TRBD2 | CASGSASGSAKNIQYF | TGTGCCAGCGGCTCGGCTAGCGGGTCTGCCAAAAACATTCAGTACTTC
many | TRBJ2-5 | TRBV20-1 | . | CSARDRIGQVETQYF | TGCAGTGCTAGAGATCGGATTGGGCAGGTGGAGACCCAGTACTTC
many | TRBJ1-2 | TRBV6-2/TRBV6-3 | . | CASSVTGTAYGYTF | TGTGCCAGCAGTGTAACAGGGACCGCATATGGCTACACCTTC
. | TRBJ1-5 | TRBV12-3/TRBV12-4 | . | CASSLIAGNQPQHF | TGTGCCAGCAGTTTGATTGCCGGCAATCAGCCCCAGCATTTT
many | TRBJ1-3 | TRBV3-1 | TRBD1 | CASSQRTGKSSGNTIYF | TGTGCCAGCAGCCAGAGGACAGGGAAGAGCTCTGGAAACACCATATATTTT
few | TRBJ1-1 | TRBV5-1 | . | CASSLGRGVGYTEAFF | TGCGCCAGCAGCTTGGGTCGGGGAGTTGGGTACACTGAAGCTTTCTTT
many | TRBJ1-5 | TRBV20-1 | . | CSARTDYNQPQHF | TGCAGTGCTAGGACGGATTACAATCAGCCCCAGCATTTT
many | TRBJ1-5 | TRBV5-1 | . | CASSLEGLGNQPQHF | TGCGCCAGCAGCTTGGAGGGACTTGGCAATCAGCCCCAGCATTTT
many | TRBJ1-6 | TRBV20-1 | . | CSARSRDSPLHF | TGCAGTGCTAGAAGTCGGGATTCACCCCTCCACTTT
many | TRBJ1-1 | TRBV6-5 | . | CASSPRRRRGNTEAFF | TGTGCCAGCAGTCCGCGACGTAGGAGGGGGAACACTGAAGCTTTCTTT
many | TRBJ2-1 | TRBV12-3/TRBV12-4 | TRBD2 | CASRGGTSGRSNEQFF | TGTGCCAGCAGGGGAGGGACTAGCGGGAGAAGCAATGAGCAGTTCTTC
many | TRBJ1-5 | TRBV20-1 | TRBD1 | CSAYDRDRDQPQHF | TGCAGTGCGTACGACAGGGATCGGGATCAGCCCCAGCATTTT
many | TRBJ1-1 | TRBV29-1 | . | CSVYREITEAFF | TGCAGCGTTTACAGGGAGATCACTGAAGCTTTCTTT
. | TRBJ1-3 | TRBV11-2 | TRBD1 | CASSRRQGTSGNTIYF | TGTGCCAGCAGCCGGAGACAGGGCACGTCTGGAAACACCATATATTTT
many | TRBJ2-7 | TRBV6-2/TRBV6-3 | . | CASSTEAYEQYF | TGTGCCAGCAGCACGGAAGCCTACGAGCAGTACTTC
many | TRBJ2-5 | TRBV5-1 | TRBD1 | CASSLWTGQETQYF | TGCGCCAGCAGCTTGTGGACAGGGCAAGAGACCCAGTACTTC
many | TRBJ2-5 | TRBV20-1 | . | CSATGGQETQYF | TGCAGCGCGACCGGGGGCCAAGAGACCCAGTACTTC
many | TRBJ2-1 | TRBV7-3 | TRBD2 | CASSFRGGSYNEQFF | TGTGCCAGCAGCTTTAGAGGCGGGAGCTACAATGAGCAGTTCTTC
few | TRBJ1-2 | TRBV15 | . | CATSSDSYGYTF | TGTGCCACCAGCAGTGACAGCTATGGCTACACCTTC
many | TRBJ2-5 | TRBV4-3 | TRBD2 | CASSREEFTLGLAGGSRETQYF | TGCGCCAGCAGCCGAGAGGAATTCACGCTCGGACTAGCGGGAGGGTCCAGAGAGACCCAGTACTTC
many | TRBJ2-7 | TRBV5-1 | TRBD2 | CASSLGLAGAGEQYF | TGCGCCAGCAGCTTGGGACTAGCGGGAGCGGGCGAGCAGTACTTC
many | TRBJ2-1 | TRBV5-1 | . | CASRAVSYNEQFF | TGCGCCAGCAGGGCGGTCTCCTACAATGAGCAGTTCTTC
many | TRBJ1-1 | TRBV7-9 | TRBD1 | CASSLVGRDRDIEAFF | TGTGCCAGCAGCTTAGTGGGTAGGGACAGGGACATTGAAGCTTTCTTT
many | TRBJ2-1 | TRBV14 | . | CASSQLTGLSYNEQFF | TGTGCCAGCAGCCAGTTGACAGGTCTCTCCTACAATGAGCAGTTCTTC
. | TRBJ1-4 | TRBV20-1 | . | CSSIQRASGEKLFF | TGCAGTTCCATCCAACGGGCGAGCGGTGAAAAACTGTTTTTT
. | TRBJ2-7 | TRBV20-1 | . | CSAKSDRSSYEQYF | TGCAGTGCTAAATCGGACCGGAGCTCCTACGAGCAGTACTTC